These 26 T cell receptor beta chains originate from one sample sequenced in a study of cytomegalovirus exposure and HLA in healthy donors. Both 60 Vbeta primers and 13 Jbeta primers went into the PCR. Clones were sequenced by immunoSEQ multiplex PCR, and TCRdb holds only the in-frame ones, with some missing. This sample has about 150,000 clones, with roughly four fifths found just once. The specimen sequenced was PBMCs. The receptors stem from a young man in good health and CMV-seronegative.

The chain is built from TRBV19 and TRBJ1-1; D unresolved. V was trimmed by 3 bases and J by 4 bases, leaving 9 bases between them. Germline V lookup: CDR1 LNHDA, CDR2 SQIVND (reference sequence). The CDR3 runs to 13 residues. As DNA, the CDR3 is TGTGCCAGTAGTATTGGGGAGGGCACTGAAGCTTTCTTT. Its translation: CASSIGEGTEAFF. Together with reference TRBV19 and TRBJ1-1, the CDR3 gives the full variable domain: DGGITQSPKYLFRKEGQNVTLSCEQNLNHDAMYWYRQDPGQGLRLIYYSQIVNDFQKGDIAEGYSVSREKKESFPLTVTSAQKNPTAFYLCASSIGEGTEAFFGQGTRLTVV.

This chain links TRBV6-6 with TRBJ2-7; tentatively, D is TRBD1 (6 bases). V lost 6 bases and J lost 1, with 13 bases in between. Germline V gives CDR1 MNHNY, CDR2 SVGAGI (reference sequence). This CDR3 comprises 14 residues. The CDR3 DNA reads TGTGCCAGCAGGGGGGACAAGGGGTCCTACGAGCAGTACTTC. It specifies CASRGDKGSYEQYF.

The V gene is TRBV7-2, the J gene TRBJ2-1; 11 bases line up with TRBD2. This CDR3 has 18 residues. Germline-derived CDR1 and CDR2 are SGHTA and FQGNSA. V was clipped by 1 base and J by 1 base; unmatched bases: 6. CDR3 in DNA: TGTGCCAGCAGCTTAGATTGGACTAGCGGGCCGTCCTACAATGAGCAGTTCTTC. Translating it yields CASSLDWTSGPSYNEQFF.

V usage is TRBV7-2 and J usage is TRBJ1-4; D may be TRBD1 (6 bases). Germline lookup yields CDR1 SGHTA and CDR2 FQGNSA. The V end lost 4 bases, the J end lost 7 bases, and 10 bases lay between the germline ends. The CDR3 is 13 amino acids. CDR3 sequence (DNA): TGTGCCAGCAGCTATCAACAGGGTGAAAAACTGTTTTTT. Protein sequence: CASSYQQGEKLFF.

The V and J genes are TRBV7-9 and TRBJ1-2; 7 bases are a match to TRBD1. The germline CDR1 and CDR2 sequences are SEHNR and FQNEAQ (reference sequence). The CDR3 is 19 amino acids. The junction had 20 bases not matched to a gene; V was cut back by 5 bases and J by 2 bases. Here the CDR3 reads CASSHPPTIGQEINYGYTF. In nucleotides, the CDR3 is TGTGCCAGCAGCCATCCCCCCACAATTGGACAGGAGATCAACTATGGCTACACCTTC.

This chain joins TRBV7-2 and TRBJ2-7, with 9 bases identical to TRBD2. The trim removed 1 base at V and 2 bases at J, leaving 6 bases unmatched. This CDR3 is built from 16 residues. Germline-derived CDR1 and CDR2 are SGHTA and FQGNSA. Here the CDR3 reads CASSLGGAGGAYEQYF. Here the CDR3 DNA reads TGTGCCAGCAGCTTAGGCGGTGCGGGAGGGGCCTACGAGCAGTACTTC.

This chain links TRBV11-2 with TRBJ1-4, with 8 bases matching TRBD1. The length of the CDR3 is 16 residues. Germline V gene data show CDR1 as SGHAT and CDR2 as FQNNGV. The junction had 16 bases not matched to a gene; V was cut back by 6 bases and J by 10 bases. The CDR3 loop is CASRAPGQVPGGKLFF. CDR3 in DNA: TGTGCCAGCAGGGCTCCGGGACAGGTCCCAGGAGGAAAACTGTTTTTT.

The V and J genes are TRBV7-2 and TRBJ2-1; a possible D gene is TRBD2 (6 bases). CDR3 size: 14 residues. Germline CDR1 is SGHTA and CDR2 is FQGNSA. Trimming removed 2 bases from V and 5 bases from J, with 10 bases in between. CDR3 in DNA: TGTGCCAGCAGCTTAATGGGACTTGACAATGAGCAGTTCTTC. Its protein is CASSLMGLDNEQFF.

This clone has just one count. The chain has TRBV18 and TRBJ1-2; possible D gene TRBD1, 6 bases. Germline V gene sequence: CDR1 KGHSH, CDR2 LQKENI. CDR3 size: 16 residues. Trimming left V 3 bases short and J 1 base short, with 15 bases between. The CDR3: CASSPQSGADNYGYTF. The CDR3 DNA is TGTGCCAGCTCACCGCAATCAGGGGCCGATAACTATGGCTACACCTTC.

The chain carries TRBV9 and TRBJ2-7, with TRBD2 matching over 9 bases. Germline V gene sequence: CDR1 SGDLS, CDR2 YYNGEE. The CDR3 runs to 15 residues. The V and J ends lost 0 bases and 3 bases, in that order; junction bases with no gene match: 4. CDR3 loop: CASSVEGSGSYEQYF. CDR3 bases: TGTGCCAGCAGCGTAGAGGGTAGCGGGAGCTACGAGCAGTACTTC.

This clone was recorded a few times. This chain uses TRBV6-5 with TRBJ2-1, with 8 bases matching TRBD2. CDR1 and CDR2 from the germline V gene are MNHEY and SVGAGI. V dropped 5 bases and J dropped 0; count of bases not matched to a gene: 0. This CDR3 region has 14 residues. CDR3 DNA sequence: TGTGCCAGCAGTCGGGGGGGCTCCTACAATGAGCAGTTCTTC. Translation gives CASSRGGSYNEQFF.

V and J are TRBV14 and TRBJ1-1; unclear D gene. The CDR3 covers 13 residues. In germline, CDR1 is SGHDN, CDR2 FVKESK. Trimming cost V 5 bases and J 0 bases, with 7 bases left between them. CDR3 sequence (DNA): TGTGCCAGCAGCTCCTCCCTGAACACTGAAGCTTTCTTT. It translates to CASSSSLNTEAFF. The full variable domain, completed using reference TRBV14 and TRBJ1-1, is EAGVTQFPSHSVIEKGQTVTLRCDPISGHDNLYWYRRVMGKEIKFLLHFVKESKQDESGMPNNRFLAERTGGTYSTLKVQPAELEDSGVYFCASSSSLNTEAFFGQGTRLTVV.

The V call is TRBV5-4, the J call TRBJ2-2, with 7 bases that match TRBD2. The germline V gene has CDR1 SGHNT and CDR2 YYREEE (reference sequence). Losses at the gene ends were 0 bases for V and 6 bases for J; bases not matched to a gene: 2. The CDR3 covers 14 residues. The CDR3 coding sequence is TGTGCCAGCAGCTTGGTTGGGGGGGCCGGGGAGCTGTTTTTT. It codes for CASSLVGGAGELFF.

V usage is TRBV5-6 and J usage is TRBJ2-6; a weak D match, TRBD1 (7 bases). The V gene's germline CDR1 is SGHDT and CDR2 YYEEEE. The CDR3 length is 16 residues. V lost 4 bases and J 1 base, leaving 12 bases between the germline ends. CDR3 residues: CASSMTGRSGANVLTF. In nucleotides, the CDR3 is TGTGCCAGCAGCATGACAGGGAGGTCTGGGGCCAACGTCCTGACTTTC.

The rearrangement uses TRBV4-1 and TRBJ2-2; D perhaps matches TRBD2 (6 bases). Germline loops: CDR1 MGHRA, CDR2 YSYEKL. Between the trimmed V and J ends, which lost 1 base and 1 base, there was a span of 10 bases. The length of the CDR3 is 16 residues. CDR3 coding DNA: TGCGCCAGCAGCCAAGGGGGGGTAAGGAACACCGGGGAGCTGTTTTTT. Its protein product is CASSQGGVRNTGELFF.

The CDR3: CASSIDGLASDEQYF. The CDR3 DNA follows: TGTGCCAGTAGTATAGATGGACTAGCGTCCGACGAGCAGTACTTC. This chain uses TRBV19 with TRBJ2-5, with TRBD2 matching over 9 bases. The DNA end is a closer match to TRBJ2-7, so the J assignment may be wrong. This CDR3 comprises 15 residues. Germline V gene sequence: CDR1 LNHDA, CDR2 SQIVND (reference sequence).

This clone was detected only a few times. The V call is TRBV6-5, the J call TRBJ2-1, with 11 bases aligning to TRBD2. CDR1 and CDR2 (germline): MNHEY, SVGAGI. The CDR3 sequence is 14 residues long. Trimming removed 5 bases from V and 7 bases from J; junction bases left unmatched: 4. The CDR3 DNA sequence: TGTGCCAGCAGTCTGACTAGCGGGACTAATGAGCAGTTCTTC. Encoded protein: CASSLTSGTNEQFF.

The chain couples TRBV7-6 to TRBJ2-7; 8 bases align to TRBD1. The trim removed 1 base at V and 2 bases at J, leaving 7 bases unmatched. The length of the CDR3 is 16 residues. CDR1 and CDR2 (germline): SGHVS, FNYEAQ. This CDR3 reads CASSLEGQALPYEQYF. CDR3 DNA: TGTGCCAGCAGCTTAGAGGGACAGGCCCTGCCCTACGAGCAGTACTTC.

This clone has a handful of counts. The chain is built from TRBV9 and TRBJ1-6, with 9 bases lining up with TRBD1. The germline V gene has CDR1 SGDLS and CDR2 YYNGEE. The trim removed 2 bases at V and 7 bases at J, leaving 1 base unmatched. The CDR3 loop spans 14 amino acids. CDR3 bases: TGTGCCAGCAGCGTGGGGACAGGGAATTCACCCCTCCACTTT. Protein product: CASSVGTGNSPLHF.

This sequence joins TRBV28 and TRBJ2-1, with TRBD1 matching over 9 bases. Germline values: CDR1 MDHEN, CDR2 SYDVKM. CDR3 size: 16 residues. Germline trimming cut 7 bases from V and 3 bases from J; bases unmatched to any gene: 10. CDR3 in amino acids: CASTPPEGQGYNEQFF. The CDR3 DNA sequence: TGTGCCAGCACTCCCCCAGAGGGACAGGGCTACAATGAGCAGTTCTTC.

This chain joins TRBV10-3 and TRBJ2-7; 9 positions match TRBD1. This CDR3 spans 15 amino acids. The germline gives CDR1 ENHRY, CDR2 SYGVKD. J gave up 6 bases and V 4 bases, and 10 bases lay outside the gene matches. CDR3 protein: CAISGPRDRESEQYF. The CDR3 coding sequence is TGTGCCATCAGTGGACCCCGGGACAGGGAAAGCGAGCAGTACTTC.

The chain employs TRBV6-5 and TRBJ1-2; D gene uncertain. CDR3 length equals 13 residues. V lost 2 bases, J lost 6 bases, and 10 bases lay in between. CDR1 and CDR2 from the germline V gene are MNHEY and SVGAGI. The CDR3 protein is CASSYGPGNGYTF. CDR3 DNA sequence: TGTGCCAGCAGTTACGGCCCGGGGAATGGCTACACCTTC.

The chain joins TRBV19 to TRBJ2-2; tentatively, D is TRBD2 (6 bases). The CDR3 has 13 residues. V shed 1 base and J shed 8 bases, with 8 bases lying between them. Germline V gene lookup returns CDR1 LNHDA and CDR2 SQIVND (reference sequence). CDR3 bases: TGTGCCAGTAGTATAGGACTAGGGGGGGAGCTGTTTTTT. Residues: CASSIGLGGELFF.

This chain links TRBV2 with TRBJ2-1; 12 bases fit TRBD2. Germline values: CDR1 SNHLY, CDR2 FYNNEI. This CDR3 spans 16 amino acids. The V gene end was trimmed by 6 bases and the J gene end by 4 bases; junction bases not matched to a gene: 7. DNA of the CDR3: TGTGCCAGCAGAGGGGGCGGACTAGCGGGATACAATGAGCAGTTCTTC. Translating it yields CASRGGGLAGYNEQFF. Looking up the rest from reference TRBV2 and TRBJ2-1 gives the full variable domain: EPEVTQTPSHQVTQMGQEVILRCVPISNHLYFYWYRQILGQKVEFLVSFYNNEISEKSEIFDDQFSVERPDGSNFTLKIRSTKLEDSAMYFCASRGGGLAGYNEQFFGPGTRLTVL.

This clone was observed a few times. The rearrangement joins TRBV30 to TRBJ2-7; TRBD2 aligns across 12 bases. Germline-derived CDR1 and CDR2 are GTSNPN and SVGIG (reference sequence). The CDR3 contains 15 residues. With V trimmed by 4 bases and J by 5 bases, 9 bases remained unmatched. The CDR3 here is CAWTRLAGELDEQYF. The CDR3 nucleotides read TGTGCCTGGACCCGACTAGCGGGAGAATTGGACGAGCAGTACTTC.

This chain uses TRBV5-4 with TRBJ2-1; 9 bases fit TRBD2. From germline, CDR1 is SGHNT and CDR2 YYREEE (reference sequence). The CDR3 length is 16 residues. V shed 5 bases, J shed 7 bases, and the junction held 13 bases outside the gene matches. The CDR3 DNA reads TGTGCCAGCAGGCCCGCCGGGACTAGCAAGAGAAATGAGCAGTTCTTC. Translating gives CASRPAGTSKRNEQFF.